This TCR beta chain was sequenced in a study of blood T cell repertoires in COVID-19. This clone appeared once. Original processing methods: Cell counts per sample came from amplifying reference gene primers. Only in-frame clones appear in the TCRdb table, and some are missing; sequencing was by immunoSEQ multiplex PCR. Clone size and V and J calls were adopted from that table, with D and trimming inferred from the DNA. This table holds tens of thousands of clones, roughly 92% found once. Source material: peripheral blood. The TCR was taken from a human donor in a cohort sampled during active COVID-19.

This CDR3 reads CASSSLAQGRAKNIQYF. Here the CDR3 DNA reads TGCGCCAGCAGTTCACTAGCACAGGGGAGGGCCAAAAACATTCAGTACTTC. The gene calls are TRBV4-1 and TRBJ2-4; D perhaps matches TRBD1 (7 bases). Per germline, CDR1 MGHRA and CDR2 YSYEKL. Trimming pared 6 bases from V and 1 base from J, leaving 19 bases between. This CDR3 has 17 residues.